This T cell receptor beta chain originates from a study of blood T cell repertoires in COVID-19. Study-level information: Specimens from acute and convalescent COVID-19 originated in the United States, Italy and Spain. T cells, B-cell-depleted T cells, or PBMCs provided the cDNA or gDNA that served as material.

Measured with immunoSEQ multiplex PCR; TCRdb has only the in-frame clones, and not every one. This table has about 120,000 clones, approximately 85% appearing once. The CDR3 loop spans 14 amino acids. The V end was cut by 1 base, the J end by 4 bases, with 10 bases between. CDR1 and CDR2 (germline): LGHNA, YSLEER. This sequence was found in a woman aged 55-69 years with COVID-19, enrolled during active disease. Sequenced: peripheral blood. The rearrangement links TRBV4-3 to TRBJ1-2; D ambiguous. The CDR3 coding sequence is TGCGCCAGCAGCCAAGTCCCAGTTCCCTATGGCTACACCTTC. Encoded protein: CASSQVPVPYGYTF.